This T cell receptor (beta chain) was documented in a study of blood T cell repertoires in COVID-19. The protocol was immunoSEQ multiplex PCR, while the TCRdb copy is restricted to in-frame clones and leaves out a portion. Found here are about 400,000 clones, approximately 88% of them singletons; the top ten hold roughly 2%. V lost 8 bases to trimming and J lost 0 bases, with 13 bases between them. Germline lookup yields CDR1 MNHEY and CDR2 SVGAGI. The CDR3 runs to 14 residues. The V gene is TRBV6-5, the J gene TRBJ1-2, with D tentatively TRBD1 (5 bases). Specimen: PBMCs or T cells enriched from blood (not recorded which). The sequence was obtained from a woman in her thirties or forties with acute COVID-19. CDR3 nucleotide sequence: TGTGCCAGCGCCCTGGGGCCAGCTAACTATGGCTACACCTTC. Translated, it gives CASALGPANYGYTF.